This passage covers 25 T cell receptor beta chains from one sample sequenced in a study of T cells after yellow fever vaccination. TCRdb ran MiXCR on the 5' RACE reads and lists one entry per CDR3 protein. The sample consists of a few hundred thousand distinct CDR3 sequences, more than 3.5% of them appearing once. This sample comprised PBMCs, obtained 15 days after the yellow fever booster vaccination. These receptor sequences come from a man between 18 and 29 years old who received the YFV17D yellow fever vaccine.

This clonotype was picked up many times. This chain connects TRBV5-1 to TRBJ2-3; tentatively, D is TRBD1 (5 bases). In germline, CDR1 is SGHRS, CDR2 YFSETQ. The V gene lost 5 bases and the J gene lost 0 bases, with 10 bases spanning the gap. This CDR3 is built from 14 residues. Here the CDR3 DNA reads TGCGCCAGCAGTTCAGGGCCTAGCACAGATACGCAGTATTTT. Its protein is CASSSGPSTDTQYF.

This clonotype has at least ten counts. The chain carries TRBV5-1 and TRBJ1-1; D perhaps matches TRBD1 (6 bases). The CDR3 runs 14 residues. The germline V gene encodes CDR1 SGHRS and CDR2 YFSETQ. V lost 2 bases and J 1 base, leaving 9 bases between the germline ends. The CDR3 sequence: CASSLPGQNTEAFF. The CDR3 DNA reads TGCGCCAGCAGCTTACCGGGACAGAACACTGAAGCTTTCTTT.

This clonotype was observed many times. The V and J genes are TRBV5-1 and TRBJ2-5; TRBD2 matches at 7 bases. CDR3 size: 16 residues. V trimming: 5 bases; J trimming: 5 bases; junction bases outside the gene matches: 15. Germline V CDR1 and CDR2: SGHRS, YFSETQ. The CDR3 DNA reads TGCGCCAGCAGTCGCGGTAACTCGGGGGGAATGGAGACCCAGTACTTC. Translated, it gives CASSRGNSGGMETQYF. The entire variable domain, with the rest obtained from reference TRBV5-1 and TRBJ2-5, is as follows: KAGVTQTPRYLIKTRGQQVTLSCSPISGHRSVSWYQQTPGQGLQFLFEYFSETQRNKGNFPGRFSGRQFSNSRSEMNVSTLELGDSALYLCASSRGNSGGMETQYFGPGTRLLVL.

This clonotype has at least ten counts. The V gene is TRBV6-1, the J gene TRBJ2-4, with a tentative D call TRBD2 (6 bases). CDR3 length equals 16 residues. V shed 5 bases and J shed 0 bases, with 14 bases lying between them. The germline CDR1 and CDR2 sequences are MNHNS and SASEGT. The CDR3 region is CASSLSGTGAKNIQYF. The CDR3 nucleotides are TGTGCCAGCAGTTTATCCGGGACTGGAGCCAAAAACATTCAGTACTTC.

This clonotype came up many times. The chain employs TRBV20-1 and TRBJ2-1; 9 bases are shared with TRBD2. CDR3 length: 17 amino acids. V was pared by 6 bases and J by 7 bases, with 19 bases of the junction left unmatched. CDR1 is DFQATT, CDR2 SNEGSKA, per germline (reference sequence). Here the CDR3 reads CSAPLAVFRRGGNEQFF. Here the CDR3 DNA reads TGCAGTGCGCCGCTGGCTGTCTTCCGGCGGGGGGGGAATGAGCAGTTCTTC.

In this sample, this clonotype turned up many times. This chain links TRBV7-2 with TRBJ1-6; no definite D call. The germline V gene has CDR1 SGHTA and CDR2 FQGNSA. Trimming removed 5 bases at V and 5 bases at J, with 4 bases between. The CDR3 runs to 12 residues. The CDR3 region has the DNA TGTGCCAGCAGCCCTGATAATTCACCCCTCCACTTT. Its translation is CASSPDNSPLHF.

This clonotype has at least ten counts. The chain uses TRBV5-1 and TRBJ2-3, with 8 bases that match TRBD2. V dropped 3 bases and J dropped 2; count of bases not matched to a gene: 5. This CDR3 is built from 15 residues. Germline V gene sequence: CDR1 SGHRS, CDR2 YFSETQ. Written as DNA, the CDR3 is TGCGCCAGCAGCTCAATAGCGGGGCCCACAGATACGCAGTATTTT. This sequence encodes CASSSIAGPTDTQYF.

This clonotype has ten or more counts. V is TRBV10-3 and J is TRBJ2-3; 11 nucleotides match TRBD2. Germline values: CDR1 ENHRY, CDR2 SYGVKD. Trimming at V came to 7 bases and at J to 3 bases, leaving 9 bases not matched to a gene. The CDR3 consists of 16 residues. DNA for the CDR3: TGTGCCATCACCCAAACTAGCGGGGGTGTAACAGATACGCAGTATTTT. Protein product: CAITQTSGGVTDTQYF.

In DNA, the CDR3 is TGTGCCAGCAGCCCGACAGGGCCGGATATGGGCTACACCTTC. Translating it yields CASSPTGPDMGYTF. The chain recombines TRBV5-4 with TRBJ1-2; TRBD1 agrees at 7 bases. Trimming took 4 bases from V and 8 from J; bases not matched to a gene: 11. The CDR3 contains 14 residues. Germline values: CDR1 SGHNT, CDR2 YYREEE (reference sequence).

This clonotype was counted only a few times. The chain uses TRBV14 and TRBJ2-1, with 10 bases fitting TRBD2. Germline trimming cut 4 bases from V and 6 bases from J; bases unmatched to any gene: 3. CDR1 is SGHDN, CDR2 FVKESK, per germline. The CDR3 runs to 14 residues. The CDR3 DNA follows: TGTGCCAGCAGCCTTCTAGCGGGGGCCAATGAGCAGTTCTTC. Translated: CASSLLAGANEQFF.

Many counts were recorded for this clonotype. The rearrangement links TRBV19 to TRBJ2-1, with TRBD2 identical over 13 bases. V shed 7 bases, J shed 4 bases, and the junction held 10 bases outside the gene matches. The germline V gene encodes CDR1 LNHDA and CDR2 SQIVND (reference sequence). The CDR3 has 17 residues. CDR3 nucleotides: TGTGCCAGTAACCCGACTAGCGGGGGGCCGGGGTACAATGAGCAGTTCTTC. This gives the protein CASNPTSGGPGYNEQFF.

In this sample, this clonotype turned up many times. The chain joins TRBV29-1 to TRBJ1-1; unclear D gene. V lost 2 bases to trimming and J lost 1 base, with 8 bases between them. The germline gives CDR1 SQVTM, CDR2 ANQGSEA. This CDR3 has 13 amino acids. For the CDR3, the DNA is TGCAGCGTTGAAAAACCGGAGAACACTGAAGCTTTCTTT. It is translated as CSVEKPENTEAFF.

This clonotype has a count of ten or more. The CDR3 sequence: CASSPGQGDTEAFF. The DNA for the CDR3 is TGTGCCAGCAGCCCTGGACAGGGAGACACTGAAGCTTTCTTT. V usage is TRBV11-2 and J usage is TRBJ1-1, with 8 bases matching TRBD1. The germline gives CDR1 SGHAT, CDR2 FQNNGV. The CDR3 is made up of 14 amino acids. The J segment lost 3 bases and the V segment lost 5 bases, leaving 5 bases of the junction unmatched.

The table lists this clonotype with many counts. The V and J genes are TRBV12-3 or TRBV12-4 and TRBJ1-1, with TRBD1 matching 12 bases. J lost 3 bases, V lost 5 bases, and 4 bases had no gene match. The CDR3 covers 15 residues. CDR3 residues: CASSPRDRGHTEAFF. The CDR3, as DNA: TGTGCCAGCAGTCCCCGGGACAGGGGGCACACTGAAGCTTTCTTT.

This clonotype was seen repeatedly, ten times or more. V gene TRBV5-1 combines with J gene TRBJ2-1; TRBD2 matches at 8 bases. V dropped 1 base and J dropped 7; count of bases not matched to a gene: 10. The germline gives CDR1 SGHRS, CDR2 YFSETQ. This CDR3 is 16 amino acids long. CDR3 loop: CASSLRGGGSGNEQFF. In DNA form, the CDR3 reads TGCGCCAGCAGCTTGCGTGGCGGGGGGAGTGGGAATGAGCAGTTCTTC.

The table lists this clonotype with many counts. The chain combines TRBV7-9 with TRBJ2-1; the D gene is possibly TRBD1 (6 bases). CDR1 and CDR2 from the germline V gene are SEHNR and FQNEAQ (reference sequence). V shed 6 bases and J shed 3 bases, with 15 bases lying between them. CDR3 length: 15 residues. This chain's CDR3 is CASRRIDRFYNEQFF. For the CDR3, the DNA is TGTGCCAGCAGACGTATCGACAGGTTCTACAATGAGCAGTTCTTC.

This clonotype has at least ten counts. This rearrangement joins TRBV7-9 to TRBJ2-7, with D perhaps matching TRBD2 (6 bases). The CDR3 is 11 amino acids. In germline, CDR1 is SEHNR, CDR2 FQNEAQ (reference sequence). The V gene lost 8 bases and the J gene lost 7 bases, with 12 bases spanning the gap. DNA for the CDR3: TGTGCCAGCGACTGGGGAGGTGAGCAGTACTTC. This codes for CASDWGGEQYF.

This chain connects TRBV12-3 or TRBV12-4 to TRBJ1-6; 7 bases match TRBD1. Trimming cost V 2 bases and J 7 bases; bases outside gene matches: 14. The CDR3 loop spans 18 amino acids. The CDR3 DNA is TGTGCCAGCAGTTTATCGATAACCAAGGACAGGAGAAATTCACCCCTCCACTTT. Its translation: CASSLSITKDRRNSPLHF.

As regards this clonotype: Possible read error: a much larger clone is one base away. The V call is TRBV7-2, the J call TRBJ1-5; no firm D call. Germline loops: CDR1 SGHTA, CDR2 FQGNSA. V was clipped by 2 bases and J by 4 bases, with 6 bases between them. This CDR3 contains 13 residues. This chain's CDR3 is CASSLTENQPQHF. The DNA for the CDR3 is TGTGCCAGCAGCTTAACCGAGAATCAGCCCCAGCATTTT.

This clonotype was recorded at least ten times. The CDR3: CASSQGLDPDTQYF. In DNA form, the CDR3 reads TGCGCCAGCAGCCAAGGACTAGATCCAGATACGCAGTATTTT. The chain recombines TRBV4-3 with TRBJ2-3; a possible D gene is TRBD2 (6 bases). CDR3 size: 14 residues. V was trimmed by 1 base and J by 4 bases, leaving 9 bases between them. Per the germline V gene, CDR1 is LGHNA and CDR2 is YSLEER.

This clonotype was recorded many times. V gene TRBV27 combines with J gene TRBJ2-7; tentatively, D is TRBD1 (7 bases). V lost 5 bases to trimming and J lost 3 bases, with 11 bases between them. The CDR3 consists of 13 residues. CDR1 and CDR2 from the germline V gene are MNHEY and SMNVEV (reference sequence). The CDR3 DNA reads TGTGCCAGCAGTCCCAGGGGGGTCTACGAGCAGTACTTC. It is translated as CASSPRGVYEQYF.

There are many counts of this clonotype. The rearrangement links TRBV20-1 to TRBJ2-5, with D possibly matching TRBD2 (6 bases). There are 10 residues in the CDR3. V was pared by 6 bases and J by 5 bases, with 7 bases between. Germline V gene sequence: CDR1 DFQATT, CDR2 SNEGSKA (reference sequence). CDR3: CSALAETQYF. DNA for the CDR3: TGCAGTGCCCTAGCGGAGACCCAGTACTTC.

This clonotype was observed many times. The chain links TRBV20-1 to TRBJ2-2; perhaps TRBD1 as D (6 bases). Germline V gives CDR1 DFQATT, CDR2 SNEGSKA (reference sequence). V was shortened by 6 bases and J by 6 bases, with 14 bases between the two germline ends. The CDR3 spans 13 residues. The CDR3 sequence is CSASGQGSGELFF. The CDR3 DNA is TGCAGTGCCTCCGGGCAGGGGTCCGGGGAGCTGTTTTTT.

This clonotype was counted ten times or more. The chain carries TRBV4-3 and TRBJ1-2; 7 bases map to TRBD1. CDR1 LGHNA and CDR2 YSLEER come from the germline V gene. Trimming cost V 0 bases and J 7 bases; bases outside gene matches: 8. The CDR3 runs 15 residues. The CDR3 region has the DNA TGCGCCAGCAGCCAAGAAGGGACAGCCAGGGGTGGCTACACCTTC. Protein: CASSQEGTARGGYTF.

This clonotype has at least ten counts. The CDR3 protein is CSASRFSSGNTIYF. The CDR3 DNA reads TGCAGTGCTAGTAGGTTTTCCTCTGGAAACACCATATATTTT. V usage is TRBV20-1 and J usage is TRBJ1-3; the D is unclear. CDR3 size: 14 residues. V dropped 3 bases and J dropped 0 bases, with 9 bases sitting between them. Germline assignment: CDR1 DFQATT and CDR2 SNEGSKA (reference sequence).